Listed below are T cell receptor beta chains from one sample, sequenced in a study of CD8 T cells in Susac syndrome. Each CDR3 protein is one row after TCRdb ran MiXCR on the immunoSEQ multiplex PCR reads. This sample has around 150,000 distinct CDR3 sequences, with 90% to 95% found just once. The sample was CD4+ T cells from PBMCs. These receptors were taken from a human donor in good health. CDR3s include the opening cysteine and the closing phenylalanine or tryptophan. D genes are given only for firm matches. Size values are once, few and many counts, or a class for expanded clones, and some rows have none.

v_gene,d_gene,abundance,j_gene,CDR3aa,CDR3nt
TRBV19,TRBD1,NA,TRBJ1-3,CASSLLNRQGHSGNTIYF,TGTGCCAGTAGCCTTCTAAACCGACAGGGACACTCTGGAAACACCATATATTTT
TRBV27,TRBD1,NA,TRBJ1-2,CASSFGQGYGDYTF,TGTGCCAGCAGTTTCGGACAGGGATATGGCGACTACACCTTC
TRBV29-1,NA,NA,TRBJ1-1,CSVGAGVNTEAFF,TGCAGCGTTGGGGCCGGGGTGAACACTGAAGCTTTCTTT
TRBV6-1,NA,few,TRBJ2-7,CATQRDSGYEQYF,TGTGCCACTCAACGGGACTCAGGTTACGAGCAGTACTTC
TRBV12-3/TRBV12-4,NA,few,TRBJ1-5,CASSLIEGQPQHF,TGTGCCAGCAGTTTAATAGAGGGTCAGCCCCAGCATTTT
TRBV4-3,TRBD1,NA,TRBJ2-2,CASSLTGTGGAGVPGELFF,TGCGCCAGCAGTCTTACCGGGACAGGGGGCGCCGGGGTCCCCGGGGAGCTGTTTTTT
TRBV6-2/TRBV6-3,NA,NA,TRBJ1-6,CASSELDRPIGNSPLHF,TGTGCCAGCAGCGAACTCGACAGACCTATTGGTAATTCACCCCTCCACTTT
TRBV25-1,NA,NA,TRBJ2-1,CASSDRPGNEQFF,TGTGCCAGCAGTGACCGCCCCGGCAATGAGCAGTTCTTC
TRBV29-1,TRBD2,NA,TRBJ2-3,CSVQGLAGAPPQYF,TGCAGCGTCCAAGGACTAGCGGGGGCACCCCCGCAGTATTTT
TRBV4-3,NA,NA,TRBJ1-1,CASSRGINTEAFF,TGCGCCAGCAGCCGCGGGATAAACACTGAAGCTTTCTTT
TRBV29-1,NA,once,TRBJ2-3,CSVSESADTQYF,TGCAGCGTTTCCGAAAGCGCAGATACGCAGTATTTT
TRBV29-1,NA,NA,TRBJ2-3,CSVEGLGLSTDTQYF,TGCAGCGTTGAGGGGCTCGGACTGAGCACAGATACGCAGTATTTT
TRBV20-1,NA,NA,TRBJ1-5,CSARDFTNQPQHF,TGCAGTGCTAGAGATTTTACGAATCAGCCCCAGCATTTT
TRBV9,NA,NA,TRBJ2-3,CASSVVRQYF,TGTGCCAGCAGCGTAGTGCGCCAGTATTTT
TRBV2,NA,NA,TRBJ1-5,CASSVDGVQPQHF,TGTGCCAGCAGTGTTGACGGGGTCCAGCCCCAGCATTTT
TRBV6-2/TRBV6-3,NA,NA,TRBJ2-3,CASSYSRGTLDSWAYF,TGTGCCAGCAGTTACTCTAGAGGGACGTTGGACAGCTGGGCGTATTTT
TRBV6-5,NA,NA,TRBJ1-6,CASSYSNAAESPLHF,TGTGCCAGCAGTTACTCGAACGCGGCAGAATCACCCCTCCACTTT
TRBV15,NA,NA,TRBJ2-7,CATSREEGREQYF,TGTGCCACCAGCAGAGAGGAGGGGCGCGAGCAGTACTTC
TRBV12-3/TRBV12-4,NA,NA,TRBJ2-7,CASTEGGLKQYF,TGTGCCAGCACAGAGGGGGGTCTGAAGCAGTACTTC
TRBV3-1,NA,NA,TRBJ1-5,CASSQGTLNQPQHF,TGTGCCAGCAGCCAAGGGACCCTCAATCAGCCCCAGCATTTT